These T cell receptor beta chains were read from a single sample in a study of blood T cell repertoires in COVID-19. TCRdb's table, derived via immunoSEQ multiplex PCR, lists solely in-frame clones and lacks some. The sample contains 350,000 or so clones, 80% to 90% of which appear only once. Input material: PBMCs or T cells enriched from blood (not recorded which). Source of these receptors: a woman aged 40 to 50 with acute COVID-19. Both conserved end residues are part of each CDR3. D genes are given only for firm matches. Clone size is stated in some rows and not others, as once, few, many or a class when expanded.

TRBV12-5	15	-	TRBD1	TRBJ2-7	TGTGCTAGTGGTTCCGGACAGGGTAGTTCCTACGAGCAGTACTTC	CASGSGQGSSYEQYF
TRBV3-1/TRBV3-2	18	-	-	TRBJ1-3	TGTGCCAGCAGCCAAACTACTGCGGGATCTTTCTCTGGAAACACCATATATTTT	CASSQTTAGSFSGNTIYF
TRBV19	14	-	TRBD1	TRBJ2-2	TGTGCCAGTAGGGGACAGGGGGCGTCGGGGGAGCTGTTTTTT	CASRGQGASGELFF
TRBV24-1	14	-	TRBD1	TRBJ1-2	TGTGCCACCAGTCCCGGGACAGACATAGGAGGCTACACCTTC	CATSPGTDIGGYTF
TRBV6-1	14	-	-	TRBJ2-7	TGTGCCAGCAGTGAAGGACAGAGCTCCTACGAGCAGTACTTC	CASSEGQSSYEQYF
TRBV28	12	-	-	TRBJ2-1	TGTGCCAGCATTCAGGGGTCGGATGAGCAGTTCTTC	CASIQGSDEQFF
TRBV7-2	13	-	-	TRBJ1-1	TGTGCCAGCAGCCCTCGGGTGGGCACTGAAGCTTTCTTT	CASSPRVGTEAFF
TRBV15	15	-	TRBD1	TRBJ1-1	TGTGCCACCAGCAGAATTCGGACAGGAAACACTGAAGCTTTCTTT	CATSRIRTGNTEAFF
TRBV7-2	16	-	TRBD2	TRBJ2-1	TGTGCCAGCAGCACCCCGGCCCCGGGACTAGGCAATGAGCAGTTCTTC	CASSTPAPGLGNEQFF
TRBV7-9	13	-	-	TRBJ1-1	TGTGCCAGCAACCGGGGGGGAGGTACTGAAGCTTTCTTT	CASNRGGGTEAFF
TRBV10-3	14	once	TRBD2	TRBJ2-3	TGTGCCGCGACTAGCGGATCCGACCGGGATACGCAGTATTTT	CAATSGSDRDTQYF
TRBV19	14	-	-	TRBJ2-2	TGTGCCAGCAGGCTAGAGGGCGGTACCGGGGAGCTGTTTTTT	CASRLEGGTGELFF
TRBV3-1/TRBV3-2	16	once	TRBD2	TRBJ2-1	TGTGCCAGCAGCCTAGTAGCCGGGAGGGTTGCCAATGAGCAGTTCTTC	CASSLVAGRVANEQFF
TRBV3-1/TRBV3-2	18	-	-	TRBJ2-7	TGTGCCAGCAGCCAAGACAGGGTCACACCAGGGCGCTACTACGAGCAGTACTTC	CASSQDRVTPGRYYEQYF
TRBV27	16	once	-	TRBJ2-4	TGTGCCAGCAGCTTTAGGGGACACCTAGCCAAAAACATTCAGTACTTC	CASSFRGHLAKNIQYF
TRBV6-5	14	-	TRBD1	TRBJ1-2	TGTGCCAGCAGTTACTCAGGGGGCGGCTATGGCTACACCTTC	CASSYSGGGYGYTF
TRBV10-1	16	few	-	TRBJ1-2	TGCGCCAGCAGTGTCGGAGGGGTCACTATTAACTATGGCTACACCTTC	CASSVGGVTINYGYTF
TRBV9	15	-	TRBD2	TRBJ2-3	TGTGCCAGCAGCGGGACTAGCGGGAGCACAGATACGCAGTATTTT	CASSGTSGSTDTQYF
TRBV28	18	-	TRBD1	TRBJ1-6	TGTGCCAGCAGTATACTTAATCAGGGGGCGACTCGGGATTCACCCCTCCACTTT	CASSILNQGATRDSPLHF
TRBV5-6	16	-	-	TRBJ1-1	TGTGCCAGCAGCTTGGAGGGCTTACGGGGGAACACTGAAGCTTTCTTT	CASSLEGLRGNTEAFF
TRBV27	13	few	-	TRBJ1-1	TGTGCCAGCAGTTTCTACCAGAACACTGAAGCTTTCTTT	CASSFYQNTEAFF
TRBV4-3	19	-	-	TRBJ1-5	TGCGCCAGCAGCCAAGATACGAGCACGGGCGGACTTAGCAATCAGCCCCAGCATTTT	CASSQDTSTGGLSNQPQHF
TRBV5-1	17	once	-	TRBJ2-3	TGCGCCAGCAGCCCACCCCGTAAGGACTTTAGCACAGATACGCAGTATTTT	CASSPPRKDFSTDTQYF
TRBV5-5	12	-	-	TRBJ2-3	TGTGCCAGCAGCAGGAGAGCAGATACGCAGTATTTT	CASSRRADTQYF
TRBV7-8	15	once	TRBD1	TRBJ1-6	TGTGCCAGCGGCGATGGGGGACAGTATAATTCACCCCTCCACTTT	CASGDGGQYNSPLHF
TRBV5-6	13	-	TRBD2	TRBJ2-7	TGTGCCAGCAGCTTGGGGACTAGTGCCGAGCAGTACTTC	CASSLGTSAEQYF
TRBV19	19	few	TRBD1	TRBJ2-1	TGTGCCAGTAGTATACGAGGACAGGGGGCAATTAGTTCCTACAATGAGCAGTTCTTC	CASSIRGQGAISSYNEQFF
TRBV29-1	12	-	-	TRBJ1-1	TGCAGCGTTGACCGGCAGGGTACTGAAGCTTTCTTT	CSVDRQGTEAFF
TRBV7-8	14	-	-	TRBJ1-1	TGTGCCAGCTTCAGAGGGAATTCGAACACTGAAGCTTTCTTT	CASFRGNSNTEAFF
TRBV18	17	-	TRBD1	TRBJ1-4	TGTGCCAGCTCATCCAAAACAGGGGGATTGGGAAATGAAAAACTGTTTTTT	CASSSKTGGLGNEKLFF
TRBV3-1/TRBV3-2	17	once	-	TRBJ1-1	TGTGCCAGCAGCCAAGGACTATCCGGGACAATAAACACTGAAGCTTTCTTT	CASSQGLSGTINTEAFF
TRBV28	13	once	-	TRBJ1-4	TGTGCCAGCAGTTCGGGGACATTCATCAAACTGTTTTTT	CASSSGTFIKLFF
TRBV24-1	15	-	-	TRBJ1-5	TGTGCCACCAGTGCCAACAGGTGGGGCAATCAGCCCCAGCATTTT	CATSANRWGNQPQHF
TRBV3-1/TRBV3-2	14	-	-	TRBJ1-1	TGTGCCAGCAGCCAGATAGGGACTGCCACTGAAGCTTTCTTT	CASSQIGTATEAFF
TRBV19	16	-	-	TRBJ1-2	TGTGCCAGTAGCGCCCTCGGCGGAAACTCTAACTATGGCTACACCTTC	CASSALGGNSNYGYTF
TRBV5-4	14	-	TRBD1	TRBJ1-2	TGTGCCAGCAGCTGGGACAGGGCTGGCTATGGCTACACCTTC	CASSWDRAGYGYTF
TRBV25-1	14	few	-	TRBJ1-5	TGTGCCAGCAGTGAGCAGGGAGGAGATCAGCCCCAGCATTTT	CASSEQGGDQPQHF
TRBV19	16	-	-	TRBJ2-6	TGTGCCAGTAGTATAGATTTAGAGTCTGGGGCCAACGTCCTGACTTTC	CASSIDLESGANVLTF
TRBV11-2	14	-	-	TRBJ2-7	TGTGCCAGCAGCCGAGACAGGTCCCCCTACGAGCAGTACTTC	CASSRDRSPYEQYF